This passage covers 13 T cell receptor beta chains from one sample sequenced in a study of blood T cell repertoires in COVID-19. Assay: immunoSEQ multiplex PCR; the TCRdb copy retains only in-frame clones and omits some. This repertoire shows roughly 480,000 clones, roughly 89% found once; its top ten account for around 0.9%. Sequencing was performed on peripheral blood. These receptors were taken from a young man with COVID-19, enrolled during active disease.

The chain links TRBV25-1 to TRBJ2-3; 11 nucleotides match TRBD2. J was trimmed by 1 base and V by 8 bases; bases with no gene match: 8. Germline loops: CDR1 MGHDK, CDR2 SYGVNS. The CDR3 is 16 amino acids. The CDR3 region is CASSVAGGLGTDTQYF. The CDR3 DNA is TGTGCCAGCTCCGTAGCGGGGGGGCTTGGCACAGATACGCAGTATTTT.

V usage is TRBV11-2 and J usage is TRBJ2-2, with D uncertain. V was trimmed by 4 bases and J by 2 bases, leaving 11 bases between them. The CDR3 consists of 15 residues. CDR1 SGHAT and CDR2 FQNNGV come from the germline V gene. In DNA, the CDR3 is TGTGCCAGCAGCTCGAGACAAGCAAACACCGGGGAGCTGTTTTTT. Translated, it gives CASSSRQANTGELFF.

The rearrangement uses TRBV3-1 (or the pseudogene TRBV3-2) and TRBJ2-3; 12 bases are a match to TRBD2. V lost 4 bases, J lost 4 bases, and 9 bases stayed unmatched. This CDR3 is built from 17 residues. CDR1 is LGHDT and CDR2 is YNNKEL in the germline V gene (reference sequence). CDR3 in amino acids: CASSRGTSGSGADTQYF. The CDR3, as DNA: TGTGCCAGCAGCCGGGGGACTAGCGGGTCGGGTGCAGATACGCAGTATTTT.

The chain uses TRBV10-3 and TRBJ1-3; D uncertain. Between the trimmed V and J ends, which lost 1 base and 0 bases, there was a span of 10 bases. CDR3 length equals 16 residues. Germline V gene sequence: CDR1 ENHRY, CDR2 SYGVKD. The CDR3: CAISEFRGSSGNTIYF. DNA of the CDR3: TGTGCCATCAGTGAGTTTCGGGGATCCTCTGGAAACACCATATATTTT.

The sample holds one count of this clone. The chain carries TRBV5-4 and TRBJ1-5; 8 bases agree with TRBD1. V dropped 4 bases and J dropped 0; count of bases not matched to a gene: 15. Germline V gives CDR1 SGHNT, CDR2 YYREEE (reference sequence). This CDR3 region has 19 residues. The CDR3 region is CASSRTSGTGLYSNQPQHF. CDR3 in DNA: TGTGCCAGCAGCCGGACATCCGGGACAGGATTATATAGCAATCAGCCCCAGCATTTT.

The chain has TRBV2 and TRBJ2-7; no firm D call. The CDR3 runs to 14 residues. CDR1 is SNHLY, CDR2 FYNNEI, per germline. Trimming removed 2 bases at V and 1 base at J, with 9 bases between. Here the CDR3 DNA reads TGTGCCAGCAGTGAACGTCAGGTGTCCTACGAGCAGTACTTC. This sequence encodes CASSERQVSYEQYF.

With regard to this clone: In the same sample, other DNA sequences code for this CDR3. This chain connects TRBV7-9 to TRBJ2-5, with TRBD1 identical over 9 bases. The CDR3 is 14 amino acids. Germline V lookup: CDR1 SEHNR, CDR2 FQNEAQ (reference sequence). V trimming: 2 bases; J trimming: 5 bases; junction bases outside the gene matches: 3. The CDR3 nucleotides read TGTGCCAGCAGCTTAACAGGGGGCGGTGAGACCCAGTACTTC. Translation: CASSLTGGGETQYF.

J is TRBJ2-1 and V is TRBV24-1, with 14 bases aligning to TRBD2. Germline trimming cut 3 bases from V and 4 bases from J; bases unmatched to any gene: 4. The CDR3 sequence is 17 residues long. Germline V gene sequence: CDR1 KGHDR, CDR2 SFDVKD. The CDR3 protein is CATSDPGTSGSYNEQFF. The CDR3 region has the DNA TGTGCCACCAGTGATCCAGGGACTAGCGGGAGTTACAATGAGCAGTTCTTC.

This clone was found once. The chain recombines TRBV19 with TRBJ2-7, with D possibly being TRBD2 (6 bases). Germline-derived CDR1 and CDR2 are LNHDA and SQIVND (reference sequence). V dropped 11 bases and J dropped 2 bases, with 13 bases sitting between them. The CDR3 totals 12 residues. The CDR3 reads CASSGVTYEQYF. The DNA of the CDR3 is TGTGCCTCGTCGGGGGTAACCTACGAGCAGTACTTC.

V is TRBV5-1 and J is TRBJ2-2; TRBD1 matches 9 bases. Germline CDR1 reads SGHRS; CDR2 reads YFSETQ. CDR3 size: 14 residues. V lost 4 bases, J lost 7 bases, and 5 bases stayed unmatched. The CDR3 nucleotides read TGCGCCAGCAGCATGGGACAGGGCATCGGGGAGCTGTTTTTT. Amino acids: CASSMGQGIGELFF.

The DNA of the CDR3 is TGTGCCAGCAGCTTAGTACAGTTAAATCAGCCCCAGCATTTT. Protein product: CASSLVQLNQPQHF. The chain joins TRBV7-2 to TRBJ1-5; D gene ambiguous. Germline CDR1 reads SGHTA; CDR2 reads FQGNSA. The CDR3 has 14 residues. Trimming stripped 1 base from V and 4 bases from J, with 8 bases between.

The chain recombines TRBV5-8 with TRBJ2-5; the match to TRBD2 covers 13 bases. V shed 3 bases, J shed 5 bases, and the junction held 7 bases outside the gene matches. Germline V gene lookup returns CDR1 SGHTS and CDR2 YDEGEE. The CDR3 has 16 amino acids. The CDR3 DNA sequence: TGTGCCAGCAGCTCCGGGACTAGCGGGGTTGCCGAGACCCAGTACTTC. Protein product: CASSSGTSGVAETQYF.

The genes are TRBV6-5 and TRBJ2-5; D not certain. The CDR3 sequence is 13 residues long. Trimming removed 0 bases from V and 5 bases from J, with 7 bases in between. The V gene's germline CDR1 is MNHEY and CDR2 SVGAGI. In DNA, the CDR3 is TGTGCCAGCAGTTACTCCCTGAGGGAGACCCAGTACTTC. This codes for CASSYSLRETQYF.